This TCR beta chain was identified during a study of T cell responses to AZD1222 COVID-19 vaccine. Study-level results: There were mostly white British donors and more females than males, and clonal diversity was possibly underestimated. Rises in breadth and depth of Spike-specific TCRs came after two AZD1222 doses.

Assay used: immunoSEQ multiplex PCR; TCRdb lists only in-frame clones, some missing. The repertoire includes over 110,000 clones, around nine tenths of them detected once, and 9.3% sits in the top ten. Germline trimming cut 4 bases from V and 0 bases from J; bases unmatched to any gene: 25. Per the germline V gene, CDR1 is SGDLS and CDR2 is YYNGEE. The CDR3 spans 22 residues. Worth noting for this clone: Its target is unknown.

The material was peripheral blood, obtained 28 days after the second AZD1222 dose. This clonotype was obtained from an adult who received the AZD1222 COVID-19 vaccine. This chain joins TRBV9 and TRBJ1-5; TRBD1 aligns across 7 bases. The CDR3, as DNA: TGTGCCAGCAGCTCCAGGGGGGGACAGACTCCCCTTTACACGTATAGCAATCAGCCCCAGCATTTT. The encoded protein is CASSSRGGQTPLYTYSNQPQHF.